These 27 T cell receptor beta chains share one sample of origin, sequenced in a study of human T cells and chemical hapten exposure. Specified time point: patch test 3, about 24 weeks after DPC sensitization. The sample's treatment: therapeutic diphenylcyclopropenone sensitization with weekly scalp DPC. MiXCR, applied by TCRdb to the RACE reads, yields one record per CDR3 protein. The sample records 100,000 to 150,000 distinct CDR3 sequences, about 11% being singletons. The material was whole blood, obtained in connection with sensitization to the hapten diphenylcyclopropenone (DPC). The receptor set was obtained from a woman aged 50 to 65 with alopecia areata. Some clones in this sample may be carry-over from other donors' samples.

Note on this clonotype: Just one base apart from a much larger clone, this may be a read error. The J gene is TRBJ1-1, the V gene TRBV6-5, with 7 nucleotides matching TRBD1. The junction had 9 bases not matched to a gene; V was cut back by 7 bases and J by 4 bases. CDR1 is MNHEY, CDR2 SVGAGI, per germline. There are 14 residues in the CDR3. CDR3 in amino acids: CASTPGGPGTEAFF. The DNA of the CDR3 is TGTGCCAGCACCCCAGGGGGTCCGGGCACTGAAGCTTTCTTT.

The chain employs TRBV29-1 and TRBJ2-2; TRBD2 agrees at 7 bases. Germline V gives CDR1 SQVTM, CDR2 ANQGSEA. Trimming cost V 4 bases and J 1 base; bases outside gene matches: 6. The CDR3 length is 15 residues. CDR3 nucleotides: TGCAGCGTTGGAAGGGAGGGAGGGAACACCGGGGAGCTGTTTTTT. Translating gives CSVGREGGNTGELFF.

This rearrangement joins TRBV5-5 to TRBJ1-1; D not resolved. The CDR3 is made up of 15 amino acids. Trimming took 0 bases from V and 0 from J, leaving 9 bases between them. Germline V gene lookup returns CDR1 SGHKS and CDR2 YYEKEE (reference sequence). The CDR3 nucleotides are TGTGCCAGCAGCTTGGTAGGACGGCTGAACACTGAAGCTTTCTTT. Its protein is CASSLVGRLNTEAFF.

This clonotype has more than one count but fewer than ten. The rearrangement joins TRBV5-4 to TRBJ2-3, with unresolved D. The CDR3 has 13 amino acids. The germline CDR1 and CDR2 sequences are SGHNT and YYREEE (reference sequence). Trimming cost V 5 bases and J 2 bases, with 9 bases left between them. In DNA, the CDR3 is TGTGCCAGCAGTCCGGTTACCACAGATACGCAGTATTTT. Encoded protein: CASSPVTTDTQYF.

The rearrangement links TRBV7-9 to TRBJ2-3, with D maybe TRBD2 (5 bases). Germline CDR1 reads SEHNR; CDR2 reads FQNEAQ (reference sequence). The V end lost 1 base, the J end lost 5 bases, and 13 bases lay between the germline ends. This CDR3 has 15 amino acids. CDR3 nucleotide sequence: TGTGCCAGCAGCTTAGGCCAACCTGGAGGAGATACGCAGTATTTT. As protein: CASSLGQPGGDTQYF.

This clonotype has a count of ten or more. The chain has TRBV5-1 and TRBJ2-3, with D tentatively TRBD2 (6 bases). Germline CDR1 SGHRS, CDR2 YFSETQ. This CDR3 contains 15 residues. V gave up 0 bases and J gave up 6 bases, with 14 bases separating them. The CDR3 DNA reads TGCGCCAGCAGCTTGGAGGGACTCCCTACGGATACGCAGTATTTT. Translation gives CASSLEGLPTDTQYF.

V is TRBV20-1 and J is TRBJ2-1, with 16 bases fitting TRBD2. V lost 7 bases, J lost 15 bases, and 9 bases stayed unmatched. CDR1 and CDR2 (germline): DFQATT, SNEGSKA (reference sequence). The CDR3 runs to 13 residues. The CDR3 spells CSVLGLAGGQRFF. The CDR3, as DNA: TGCAGTGTCCTGGGACTAGCGGGGGGGCAGCGGTTCTTC.

This chain uses TRBV12-3 or TRBV12-4 with TRBJ2-7; TRBD1 matches 10 bases. The CDR3 sequence is 14 residues long. The V gene end was trimmed by 6 bases and the J gene end by 9 bases; junction bases not matched to a gene: 11. CDR3 bases: TGTGCCAGCAGCACGCGACAGGGGGCTACCCGGCAGTACTTC. This codes for CASSTRQGATRQYF.

The chain is built from TRBV7-2 and TRBJ2-3; 7 nucleotides line up with TRBD1. J gave up 4 bases and V 5 bases, and 6 bases lay outside the gene matches. The CDR3 runs 14 residues. Germline values: CDR1 SGHTA, CDR2 FQGNSA. CDR3 sequence reads: CASSLGQTADTQYF. CDR3 sequence (DNA): TGTGCCAGCAGCCTGGGACAGACAGCAGATACGCAGTATTTT.

The V and J genes are TRBV14 and TRBJ2-3; D is ambiguous. CDR3 size: 13 residues. V lost 0 bases to trimming and J lost 7 bases, with 8 bases between them. Germline V gene sequence: CDR1 SGHDN, CDR2 FVKESK. CDR3 nucleotide sequence: TGTGCCAGCAGCCAAGATTCACGGCATACGCAGTATTTT. This translates into CASSQDSRHTQYF.

This chain links TRBV6-2 or TRBV6-3 with TRBJ2-5, with a weak D call TRBD2 (5 bases). CDR1 is MNHEY and CDR2 is SVGEGT in the germline V gene. The CDR3 consists of 13 residues. V lost 5 bases, J lost 0 bases, and 7 bases lay in between. This chain's CDR3 is CASSTGNQETQYF. The CDR3 nucleotides are TGTGCCAGCAGTACCGGGAACCAAGAGACCCAGTACTTC.

This clonotype came up a few times. V and J are TRBV12-3 or TRBV12-4 and TRBJ2-2; no firm D call. V was clipped by 5 bases and J by 0 bases, with 10 bases between them. This CDR3 is built from 15 residues. The CDR3 DNA is TGTGCCAGCAGTCCCGAGACCGCGAACACCGGGGAGCTGTTTTTT. Protein: CASSPETANTGELFF.

The chain couples TRBV12-3 or TRBV12-4 to TRBJ1-1; D is perhaps TRBD1 (5 bases). Between the trimmed V and J ends, which lost 6 bases and 4 bases, there was a span of 9 bases. The CDR3 length is 12 residues. DNA of the CDR3: TGTGCCAGCAGCTCGGACACCACTGAAGCTTTCTTT. Protein sequence: CASSSDTTEAFF.

The rearrangement joins TRBV19 to TRBJ1-4; D not resolved. The CDR3 is made up of 17 amino acids. V lost 1 base to trimming and J lost 8 bases, with 20 bases between them. The V gene's germline CDR1 is LNHDA and CDR2 SQIVND (reference sequence). CDR3 loop: CASSIGSLNPLREKLFF. In nucleotides, the CDR3 is TGTGCCAGTAGTATAGGAAGTCTAAACCCCCTCCGGGAAAAACTGTTTTTT. The full variable domain, with the rest looked up from reference TRBV19 and TRBJ1-4, is DGGITQSPKYLFRKEGQNVTLSCEQNLNHDAMYWYRQDPGQGLRLIYYSQIVNDFQKGDIAEGYSVSREKKESFPLTVTSAQKNPTAFYLCASSIGSLNPLREKLFFGSGTQLSVL.

The chain employs TRBV6-6 and TRBJ1-5, with 7 positions matching TRBD1. This CDR3 comprises 16 residues. The germline CDR1 and CDR2 sequences are MNHNY and SVGAGI (reference sequence). Unmatched junction bases numbered 6, after V lost 4 bases and J lost 0 bases. The CDR3 spells CASSLNRGYSNQPQHF. CDR3 nucleotides: TGTGCCAGCAGTTTAAACAGGGGTTATAGCAATCAGCCCCAGCATTTT.

This clonotype occurred a few times. This chain joins TRBV7-2 and TRBJ2-1; 9 nucleotides agree with TRBD2. Germline V gene lookup returns CDR1 SGHTA and CDR2 FQGNSA. V trimming: 2 bases; J trimming: 8 bases; junction bases outside the gene matches: 7. This CDR3 region has 15 residues. The CDR3 region is CASSLRLAGRDEQFF. In DNA form, the CDR3 reads TGTGCCAGCAGCTTACGCCTAGCGGGACGGGATGAGCAGTTCTTC. Looking up the rest from reference TRBV7-2 and TRBJ2-1 gives the full variable domain: GAGVSQSPSNKVTEKGKDVELRCDPISGHTALYWYRQSLGQGLEFLIYFQGNSAPDKSGLPSDRFSAERTGGSVSTLTIQRTQQEDSAVYLCASSLRLAGRDEQFFGPGTRLTVL.

The chain joins TRBV11-2 to TRBJ2-1; possibly TRBD2 for D (6 bases). V lost 2 bases, J lost 5 bases, and 13 bases lay in between. Per germline, CDR1 SGHAT and CDR2 FQNNGV. This CDR3 contains 15 residues. CDR3: CASSLFAGLNNEQFF. The CDR3 nucleotides read TGTGCCAGCAGCTTATTCGCGGGGCTAAACAATGAGCAGTTCTTC.

This clonotype was found a few times. The chain is built from TRBV20-1 and TRBJ2-7; possibly TRBD1 or TRBD2 for D (5 bases each). V lost 6 bases, J lost 2 bases, and 11 bases lay in between. Looked up from germline, CDR1 is DFQATT and CDR2 is SNEGSKA (reference sequence). The CDR3 loop spans 12 amino acids. In DNA form, the CDR3 reads TGCAGTGCCCGGGACGGTACCTACGAGCAGTACTTC. Amino acids: CSARDGTYEQYF.

The rearrangement joins TRBV6-5 to TRBJ1-5; D is unresolved. The V end lost 5 bases, the J end lost 0 bases, and 11 bases lay between the germline ends. The CDR3 extends over 15 amino acids. The germline V gene encodes CDR1 MNHEY and CDR2 SVGAGI. CDR3 in DNA: TGTGCCAGCAGTCCTAAGACGGATAGCAATCAGCCCCAGCATTTT. It is translated as CASSPKTDSNQPQHF.

The rearrangement joins TRBV4-3 to TRBJ1-6; unclear D gene. This CDR3 spans 13 amino acids. Germline CDR1 and CDR2: LGHNA and YSLEER. Trimming shortened V by 3 bases and J by 7 bases, and 7 bases separated the two germline ends. The CDR3 DNA reads as TGCGCCAGCAGCCAGGCCCCAAATTCACCCCTCCACTTT. Residues: CASSQAPNSPLHF.

V usage is TRBV5-1 and J usage is TRBJ2-1; TRBD1 agrees at 7 bases. The CDR3 is 15 amino acids. From germline, CDR1 is SGHRS and CDR2 YFSETQ. Trimming cost V 1 base and J 10 bases; bases outside gene matches: 11. CDR3 nucleotides: TGCGCCAGCAGCTTGACAGGGGCCGGTGCAGGGGAGCAGTTCTTC. It encodes CASSLTGAGAGEQFF. Based on the CDR3 plus reference TRBV5-1 and TRBJ2-1, the full variable domain is KAGVTQTPRYLIKTRGQQVTLSCSPISGHRSVSWYQQTPGQGLQFLFEYFSETQRNKGNFPGRFSGRQFSNSRSEMNVSTLELGDSALYLCASSLTGAGAGEQFFGPGTRLTVL.

This chain links TRBV29-1 with TRBJ1-1; unclear D gene. This CDR3 has 13 amino acids. Germline V CDR1 and CDR2: SQVTM, ANQGSEA. With 2 bases removed from V and 2 bases from J, the gap between germline ends came to 9 bases. The CDR3 here is CSVEKAHNTEAFF. DNA for the CDR3: TGCAGCGTTGAAAAGGCCCATAACACTGAAGCTTTCTTT.

This clonotype has only a few counts. The chain recombines TRBV7-8 with TRBJ1-1; D is possibly TRBD1 (5 bases). This CDR3 region has 15 residues. Trimming left V 3 bases short and J 0 bases short, with 11 bases between. CDR1 is SGHVS and CDR2 is FQNEAQ in the germline V gene. The CDR3 here is CASSLMGRLNTEAFF. CDR3 nucleotide sequence: TGTGCCAGCAGCTTGATGGGACGGTTGAACACTGAAGCTTTCTTT.

The sample holds a few counts of this clonotype. This chain links TRBV10-3 with TRBJ2-3; no firm D call. The V gene's germline CDR1 is ENHRY and CDR2 SYGVKD. Trimming took 6 bases from V and 3 from J, leaving 4 bases between them. This CDR3 has 11 amino acids. CDR3 DNA sequence: TGTGCCATCAGCGCAACAGATACGCAGTATTTT. Protein: CAISATDTQYF.

CDR3 nucleotide sequence: TGCGCCAGCCGCAACCTAGGGCGAGATTCACCCCTCCACTTT. Translation gives CASRNLGRDSPLHF. The gene calls are TRBV10-1 and TRBJ1-6, with D unclear. This CDR3 comprises 14 residues. Germline CDR1 reads WNHNN; CDR2 reads SYGVQD (reference sequence). Trimming pared 8 bases from V and 8 bases from J, leaving 16 bases between.

This clonotype was counted between two and nine times. V gene TRBV7-8 combines with J gene TRBJ1-6; no definite D call. Trimming took 5 bases from V and 8 from J, leaving 13 bases between them. This CDR3 is built from 14 residues. The germline V gene has CDR1 SGHVS and CDR2 FQNEAQ. Here the CDR3 DNA reads TGTGCCAGCAGCACATTATTCCGGGATTCACCCCTCCACTTT. This codes for CASSTLFRDSPLHF.

This clonotype was seen ten or more times. The CDR3 DNA is TGCAGCGTTTCACTAGCGGTTTCCTACGAGCAGTACTTC. It codes for CSVSLAVSYEQYF. The rearrangement uses TRBV29-1 and TRBJ2-7; 8 nucleotides agree with TRBD2. The V gene's germline CDR1 is SQVTM and CDR2 ANQGSEA. The trim removed 5 bases at V and 1 base at J, leaving 4 bases unmatched. The CDR3 has 13 residues.